This is a list of T cell receptor beta chains from one sample in a study of blood T cell repertoires in COVID-19. Sequencing used immunoSEQ multiplex PCR; TCRdb keeps in-frame clones, though not all of them. The sample yields 650,000 to 800,000 clones, 80% to 90% seen once. Sequencing was performed on peripheral blood. The source is a woman under 30 with acute or convalescent COVID-19. Each CDR3 is given with its conserved first and last residue. The D gene is left open where the match is weak. Expanded clones are given a class, and other clones once, few, many or no size at all.

v_gene	abundance	j_gene	d_gene	len	CDR3aa	CDR3nt
TRBV5-4	NA	TRBJ1-6	TRBD1	16	CASSLGQGSYNSPLHF	TGTGCCAGCAGCTTGGGACAGGGTTCCTATAATTCACCCCTCCACTTT
TRBV19	once	TRBJ1-2	TRBD1	15	CASTLATGLYYGYTF	TGTGCCAGTACCCTCGCGACAGGGTTATACTATGGCTACACCTTC
TRBV4-1	NA	TRBJ1-2	NA	14	CASSQDRGVDGYTF	TGCGCCAGCAGCCAAGATCGGGGAGTGGATGGCTACACCTTC
TRBV7-3	once	TRBJ2-3	TRBD2	20	CASSQDGSGGHRENTDTQYF	TGTGCCAGCAGCCAAGACGGTAGCGGGGGCCATAGGGAGAACACAGATACGCAGTATTTT
TRBV30	NA	TRBJ1-1	NA	16	CAWSVGVDFMNTEAFF	TGTGCCTGGAGTGTTGGTGTGGACTTCATGAACACTGAAGCTTTCTTT
TRBV6-6	NA	TRBJ2-7	NA	12	CGADSGGHEQYF	TGTGGCGCCGACTCGGGGGGCCACGAGCAGTACTTC
TRBV29-1	NA	TRBJ2-2	TRBD2	14	CSVTEAGVGGELFF	TGCAGCGTGACAGAAGCGGGAGTTGGTGGGGAGCTGTTTTTT
TRBV9	NA	TRBJ1-6	NA	16	CASSVDFVQGVSPLHF	TGTGCCAGCAGCGTTGACTTTGTGCAGGGCGTCTCACCCCTCCACTTT
TRBV18	NA	TRBJ2-3	NA	14	CASSPGLPTDTQYF	TGTGCCAGCTCACCGGGACTGCCCACAGATACGCAGTATTTT
TRBV18	NA	TRBJ1-1	TRBD1	14	CASSQHVDRAEAFF	TGTGCCAGCTCACAACACGTGGACAGGGCTGAAGCTTTCTTT
TRBV11-2	NA	TRBJ1-1	NA	15	CASSLTLQGFAEAFF	TGTGCCAGCAGCTTGACGCTACAGGGTTTCGCTGAAGCTTTCTTT
TRBV24-1	NA	TRBJ1-5	TRBD1	16	CATSDSGTGGNQPQHF	TGTGCCACCAGTGACTCCGGGACAGGAGGCAATCAGCCCCAGCATTTT
TRBV1	NA	TRBJ2-7	NA	18	CTSSQGLTPGTGNYEQYF	TGCACCAGCAGCCAAGGCCTCACTCCCGGGACAGGGAACTACGAGCAGTACTTC
TRBV4-1	NA	TRBJ2-2	TRBD2	17	CASSQVGLAGGTGELFF	TGCGCCAGCAGCCAAGTTGGGCTAGCGGGGGGCACCGGGGAGCTGTTTTTT
TRBV24-1	once	TRBJ2-7	TRBD1	14	CATSKTGGAYEQYF	TGTGCCACCAGTAAAACAGGGGGCGCCTACGAGCAGTACTTC
TRBV6-5	NA	TRBJ1-2	NA	13	CASRRNRAGGYTF	TGTGCCAGCAGACGGAACAGGGCCGGGGGCTACACCTTC
TRBV25-1	NA	TRBJ2-5	TRBD2	15	CASSEPGTSGETQYF	TGTGCCAGCAGTGAACCCGGGACTAGCGGAGAGACCCAGTACTTC
TRBV7-7	NA	TRBJ2-3	TRBD2	16	CASSLVSGGSTDTQYF	TGTGCCAGCAGCTTAGTTAGCGGGGGATCCACAGATACGCAGTATTTT
TRBV11-2	NA	TRBJ1-2	TRBD1	15	CASSLDWGQGHGYTF	TGTGCCAGCAGCTTAGATTGGGGACAGGGCCATGGCTACACCTTC
TRBV9	NA	TRBJ2-3	TRBD1	15	CASSAGTGPTDTQYF	TGTGCCAGCAGCGCCGGGACAGGGCCCACAGATACGCAGTATTTT
TRBV7-8	NA	TRBJ1-6	TRBD1	18	CASSTAGTGSSYNSPLHF	TGTGCCAGCAGCACGGCCGGGACAGGGAGCTCCTATAATTCACCCCTCCACTTT
TRBV5-8	NA	TRBJ2-1	TRBD1	11	CASSPDRVEFF	TGTGCCAGCAGCCCGGACAGGGTGGAGTTCTTC
TRBV9	once	TRBJ2-1	NA	16	CASSGTGNALRNEQFF	TGTGCCAGCAGCGGAACAGGGAATGCTCTTCGCAATGAGCAGTTCTTC
TRBV18	NA	TRBJ1-5	NA	14	CASSPGSGNQPQHF	TGTGCCAGCTCACCAGGGAGTGGCAATCAGCCCCAGCATTTT
TRBV20-1	NA	TRBJ2-5	NA	15	CSASSLAGPQETQYF	TGCAGTGCTAGTTCACTAGCTGGTCCCCAAGAGACCCAGTACTTC
TRBV3-1/TRBV3-2	NA	TRBJ2-7	NA	16	CASSQGRALSSYEQYF	TGTGCCAGCAGCCAAGGGAGGGCACTCAGCTCCTACGAGCAGTACTTC
TRBV6-1	NA	TRBJ2-1	NA	11	CASSEGAGEFF	TGTGCCAGCAGTGAAGGGGCAGGGGAGTTCTTC
TRBV6-2/TRBV6-3	NA	TRBJ1-1	NA	16	CASSYEWGLGRAEAFF	TGTGCCAGCAGTTATGAGTGGGGCTTGGGTCGAGCTGAAGCTTTCTTT
TRBV9	NA	TRBJ1-3	NA	16	CASSVEPRAPGNTIYF	TGTGCCAGCAGCGTAGAGCCCAGGGCCCCCGGAAACACCATATATTTT
TRBV3-1/TRBV3-2	NA	TRBJ1-3	TRBD1	17	CASSHHTGATSGNTIYF	TGTGCCAGCAGCCATCACACAGGGGCAACCTCTGGAAACACCATATATTTT
TRBV10-2	once	TRBJ1-3	NA	18	CASSQGGVPNHSGNTIYF	TGCGCCAGCAGCCAAGGGGGGGTCCCCAACCACTCTGGAAACACCATATATTTT
TRBV12-5	NA	TRBJ2-7	TRBD1	16	CASGLGLGTGTYEQYF	TGTGCTAGTGGTTTGGGGCTAGGGACAGGAACCTACGAGCAGTACTTC
TRBV7-2	NA	TRBJ2-2	TRBD1	15	CASSKWGQGAGELFF	TGTGCCAGCAGCAAATGGGGACAGGGGGCCGGGGAGCTGTTTTTT
TRBV6-4	NA	TRBJ1-3	NA	13	CASSTGSGNTIYF	TGTGCCAGCAGTACAGGGTCTGGAAACACCATATATTTT
TRBV6-2/TRBV6-3	NA	TRBJ2-3	NA	13	CASSWSYTDTQYF	TGTGCCAGCAGTTGGAGCTACACAGATACGCAGTATTTT
TRBV7-3	NA	TRBJ2-7	TRBD1	15	CASSHTGGGIYEQYF	TGTGCCAGCAGTCATACAGGGGGCGGGATATACGAGCAGTACTTC
TRBV5-6	NA	TRBJ2-7	TRBD1	14	CASLPGTGVYEQYF	TGTGCCAGCCTACCCGGGACAGGGGTCTACGAGCAGTACTTC
TRBV25-1	NA	TRBJ1-2	NA	13	CASSRGLTNGYTF	TGTGCCAGCAGTCGCGGGTTGACTAATGGCTACACCTTC
TRBV4-3	NA	TRBJ2-7	TRBD2	15	CASSQGLATLYEQYF	TGCGCCAGCAGCCAAGGACTAGCGACCCTCTACGAGCAGTACTTC
TRBV29-1	NA	TRBJ2-7	NA	16	CSVLRGRTEDSYEQYF	TGCAGCGTTCTACGAGGACGGACGGAGGACTCCTACGAGCAGTACTTC
TRBV7-3	NA	TRBJ2-3	TRBD1	15	CASSLGQASTDTQYF	TGTGCCAGCAGCTTAGGACAGGCGAGCACAGATACGCAGTATTTT
TRBV27	once	TRBJ1-3	NA	14	CASSPGGEGNTIYF	TGTGCCAGCAGTCCTGGGGGCGAGGGAAACACCATATATTTT
TRBV4-3	few	TRBJ2-7	TRBD2	15	CASSQDMRGAYEQYF	TGCGCCAGCAGCCAAGATATGCGGGGGGCCTACGAGCAGTACTTC
TRBV5-1	NA	TRBJ1-1	TRBD1	15	CASSADRGSNTEAFF	TGCGCCAGCAGCGCGGACAGGGGCTCGAACACTGAAGCTTTCTTT
TRBV2	once	TRBJ2-3	TRBD1	14	CATSGTGGKDTQYF	TGTGCCACTTCCGGGACAGGGGGAAAAGATACGCAGTATTTT
TRBV2	NA	TRBJ1-6	NA	14	CASTPGCGNSPLHF	TGTGCCAGCACCCCGGGCTGCGGGAATTCACCCCTCCACTTT
TRBV6-5	NA	TRBJ1-2	NA	14	CASSYSTPPYGYTF	TGTGCCAGCAGTTACTCCACTCCCCCCTATGGCTACACCTTC
TRBV28	NA	TRBJ1-3	NA	16	CASSLGGGHSGNTIYF	TGTGCCAGCAGTTTAGGGGGGGGACACTCTGGAAACACCATATATTTT
TRBV18	NA	TRBJ1-3	NA	12	CASSVSPDTIYF	TGTGCCAGCTCAGTTTCACCGGACACCATATATTTT
TRBV6-5	NA	TRBJ1-1	NA	11	CAAARVAEAFF	TGTGCGGCTGCCAGGGTCGCTGAAGCTTTCTTT
TRBV7-9	NA	TRBJ1-2	NA	13	CASSHAGNYGYTF	TGTGCCAGCAGCCACGCAGGAAACTATGGCTACACCTTC
TRBV7-2	NA	TRBJ1-1	NA	14	CASSLLRGQTEAFF	TGTGCCAGCAGCTTATTGCGGGGGCAAACTGAAGCTTTCTTT
TRBV12-3/TRBV12-4	NA	TRBJ2-5	NA	13	CASSPRQTETQYF	TGTGCCAGCAGTCCCAGACAGACGGAGACCCAGTACTTC